Below, one T cell receptor (beta chain) is given with its context. This record comes from a study of blood T cells in healthy people across ages. V was pared by 4 bases and J by 0 bases, with 16 bases between. This CDR3 is 16 amino acids long. Per germline, CDR1 PRHDT and CDR2 FYEKMQ (reference sequence). Then a second PCR, running roughly 7 to 11 cycles, was carried out with a sample-barcoded 5' primer and a J-beta primer mix. Using its own MiXCR run on the 5' RACE reads, TCRdb lists one record per CDR3 protein. The sample lists 780,000 or so distinct CDR3 sequences, roughly 50% occurring once. This clonotype was sampled from an elderly man in good health. The genes are TRBV13 and TRBJ2-7; no definite D call. Source material: blood. The CDR3 loop reads CASSSNGPPSSYEQYF. The CDR3 region has the DNA TGTGCCAGCAGCTCCAATGGACCGCCAAGCTCCTACGAGCAGTACTTC.